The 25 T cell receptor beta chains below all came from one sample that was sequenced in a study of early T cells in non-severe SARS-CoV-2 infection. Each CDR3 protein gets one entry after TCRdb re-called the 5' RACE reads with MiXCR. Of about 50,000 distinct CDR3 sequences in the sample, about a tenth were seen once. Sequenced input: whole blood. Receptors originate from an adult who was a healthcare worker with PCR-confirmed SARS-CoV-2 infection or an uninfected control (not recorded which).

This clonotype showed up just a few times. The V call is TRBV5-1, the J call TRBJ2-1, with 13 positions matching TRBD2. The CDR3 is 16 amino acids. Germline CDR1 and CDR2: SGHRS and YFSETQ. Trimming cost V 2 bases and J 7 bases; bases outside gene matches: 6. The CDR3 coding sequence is TGCGCCAGCAGCTTAAGGACTAGCGGGAGACAAAATGAGCAGTTCTTC. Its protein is CASSLRTSGRQNEQFF.

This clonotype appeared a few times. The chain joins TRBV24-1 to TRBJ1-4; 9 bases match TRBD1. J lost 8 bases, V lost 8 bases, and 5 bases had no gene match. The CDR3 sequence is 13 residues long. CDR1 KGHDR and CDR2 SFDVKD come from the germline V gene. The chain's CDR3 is CATMHRGREKLFF. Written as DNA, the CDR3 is TGTGCCACCATGCACAGGGGGCGCGAAAAACTGTTTTTT.

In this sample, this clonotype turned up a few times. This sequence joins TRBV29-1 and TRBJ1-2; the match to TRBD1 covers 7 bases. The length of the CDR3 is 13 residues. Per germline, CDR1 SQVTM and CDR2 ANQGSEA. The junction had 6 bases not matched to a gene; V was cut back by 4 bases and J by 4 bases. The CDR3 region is CSVVEGASYGYTF. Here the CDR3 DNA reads TGCAGCGTTGTAGAGGGGGCTAGCTATGGCTACACCTTC.

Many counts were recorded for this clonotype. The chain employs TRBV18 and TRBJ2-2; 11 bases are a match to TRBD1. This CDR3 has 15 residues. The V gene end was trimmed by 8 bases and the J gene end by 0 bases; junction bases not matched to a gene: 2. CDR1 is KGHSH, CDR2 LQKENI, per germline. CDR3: CASPGQGANTGELFF. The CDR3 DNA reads TGTGCCAGCCCGGGACAGGGGGCGAACACCGGGGAGCTGTTTTTT.

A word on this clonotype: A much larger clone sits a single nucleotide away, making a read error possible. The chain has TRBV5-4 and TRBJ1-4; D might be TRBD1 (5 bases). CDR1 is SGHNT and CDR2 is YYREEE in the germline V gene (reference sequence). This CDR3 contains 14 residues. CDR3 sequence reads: CASSLDSYNEKPFF. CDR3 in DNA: TGTGCCAGCAGCCTCGACAGCTATAATGAAAAACCGTTTTTT.

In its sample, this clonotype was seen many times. The CDR3 nucleotides read TGTGCCAGCAGCTCAGGGGGACTAGCGGGCTACAATGAGCAGTTCTTC. It codes for CASSSGGLAGYNEQFF. The rearrangement uses TRBV7-2 and TRBJ2-1, with 12 bases fitting TRBD2. Unmatched junction bases numbered 4, after V lost 4 bases and J lost 3 bases. CDR3 size: 16 residues. Germline assignment: CDR1 SGHTA and CDR2 FQGNSA. Combining the CDR3 with reference TRBV7-2 and TRBJ2-1 gives the whole variable domain GAGVSQSPSNKVTEKGKDVELRCDPISGHTALYWYRQSLGQGLEFLIYFQGNSAPDKSGLPSDRFSAERTGGSVSTLTIQRTQQEDSAVYLCASSSGGLAGYNEQFFGPGTRLTVL.

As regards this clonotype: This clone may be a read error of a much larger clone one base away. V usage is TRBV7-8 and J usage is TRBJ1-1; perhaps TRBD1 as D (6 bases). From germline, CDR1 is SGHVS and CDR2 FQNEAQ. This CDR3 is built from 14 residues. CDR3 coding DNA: TGTGTCAGCAGCTTAGGGGGGATCCCCACTGAAGCTTTCTTT. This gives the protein CVSSLGGIPTEAFF.

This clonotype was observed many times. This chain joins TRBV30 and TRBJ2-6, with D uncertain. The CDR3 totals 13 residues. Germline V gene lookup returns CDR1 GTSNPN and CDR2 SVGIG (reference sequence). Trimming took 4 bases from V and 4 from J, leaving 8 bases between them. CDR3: CAWNPTGANVLTF. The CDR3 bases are TGTGCCTGGAATCCGACGGGGGCCAACGTCCTGACTTTC.

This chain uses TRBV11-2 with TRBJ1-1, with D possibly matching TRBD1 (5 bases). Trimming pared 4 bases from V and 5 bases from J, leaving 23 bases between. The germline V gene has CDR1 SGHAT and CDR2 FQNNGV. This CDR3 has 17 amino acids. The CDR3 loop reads CASSSYYGGVGRTEAFF. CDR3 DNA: TGTGCCAGCAGCTCTTATTACGGGGGAGTGGGAAGAACTGAAGCTTTCTTT.

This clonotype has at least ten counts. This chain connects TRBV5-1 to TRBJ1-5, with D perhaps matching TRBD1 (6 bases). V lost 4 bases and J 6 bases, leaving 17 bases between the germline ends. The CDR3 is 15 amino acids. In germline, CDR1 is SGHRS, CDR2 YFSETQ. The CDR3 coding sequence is TGCGCCAGCAGCCCCGATGGGGGCGAAGGTCAGCCCCAGCATTTT. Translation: CASSPDGGEGQPQHF. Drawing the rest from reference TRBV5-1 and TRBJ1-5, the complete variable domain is KAGVTQTPRYLIKTRGQQVTLSCSPISGHRSVSWYQQTPGQGLQFLFEYFSETQRNKGNFPGRFSGRQFSNSRSEMNVSTLELGDSALYLCASSPDGGEGQPQHFGDGTRLSIL.

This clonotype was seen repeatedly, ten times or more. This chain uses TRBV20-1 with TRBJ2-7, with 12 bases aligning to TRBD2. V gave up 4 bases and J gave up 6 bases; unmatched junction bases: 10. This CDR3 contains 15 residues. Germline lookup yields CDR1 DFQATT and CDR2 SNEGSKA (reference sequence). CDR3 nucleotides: TGCAGTGCTACCCTTCTAGCGGGAGGGCCTATCGAGCAGTACTTC. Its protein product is CSATLLAGGPIEQYF.

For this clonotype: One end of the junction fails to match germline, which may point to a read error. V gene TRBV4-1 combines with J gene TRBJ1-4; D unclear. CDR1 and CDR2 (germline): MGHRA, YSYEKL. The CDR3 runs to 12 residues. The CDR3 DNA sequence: TGCGCCAGCAGCCAAGATTGGGAAAAACCGTTTTTT. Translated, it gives CASSQDWEKPFF.

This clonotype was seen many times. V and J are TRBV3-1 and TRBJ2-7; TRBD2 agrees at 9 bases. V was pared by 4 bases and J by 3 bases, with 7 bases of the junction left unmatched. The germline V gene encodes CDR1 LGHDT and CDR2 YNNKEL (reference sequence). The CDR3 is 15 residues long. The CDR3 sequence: CASSLSGRANYEQYF. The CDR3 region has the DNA TGTGCCAGCAGCCTTAGCGGGAGAGCCAACTACGAGCAGTACTTC.

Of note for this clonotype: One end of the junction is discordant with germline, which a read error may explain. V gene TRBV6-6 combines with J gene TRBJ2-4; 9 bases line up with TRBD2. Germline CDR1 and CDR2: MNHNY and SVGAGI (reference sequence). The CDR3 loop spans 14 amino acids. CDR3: CGSTPSGTKNIQYF. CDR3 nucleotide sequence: TGCGGCAGCACTCCTAGCGGGACCAAAAACATTCAGTACTTC.

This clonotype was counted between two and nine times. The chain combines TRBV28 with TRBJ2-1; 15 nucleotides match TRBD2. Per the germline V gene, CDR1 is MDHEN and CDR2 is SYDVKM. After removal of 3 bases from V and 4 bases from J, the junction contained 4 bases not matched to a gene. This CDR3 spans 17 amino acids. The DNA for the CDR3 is TGTGCCAGCAGTTTCCCCGGGACTAGCGGGAGGTACAATGAGCAGTTCTTC. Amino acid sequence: CASSFPGTSGRYNEQFF.

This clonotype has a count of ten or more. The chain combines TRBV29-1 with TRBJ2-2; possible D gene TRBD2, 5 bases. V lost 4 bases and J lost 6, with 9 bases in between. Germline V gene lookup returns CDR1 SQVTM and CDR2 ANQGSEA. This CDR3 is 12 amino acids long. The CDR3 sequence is CSVGEWAGELFF. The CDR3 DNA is TGCAGCGTTGGGGAGTGGGCCGGGGAGCTGTTTTTT.

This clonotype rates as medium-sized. The CDR3 DNA is TGCAGCGCCCGGGAGGGCCTTAATACGCAGTATTTT. This sequence encodes CSAREGLNTQYF. The chain uses TRBV29-1 and TRBJ2-3; 8 bases align to TRBD2. The germline V gene encodes CDR1 SQVTM and CDR2 ANQGSEA. V lost 7 bases and J lost 7; bases outside the gene matches: 7. The length of the CDR3 is 12 residues.

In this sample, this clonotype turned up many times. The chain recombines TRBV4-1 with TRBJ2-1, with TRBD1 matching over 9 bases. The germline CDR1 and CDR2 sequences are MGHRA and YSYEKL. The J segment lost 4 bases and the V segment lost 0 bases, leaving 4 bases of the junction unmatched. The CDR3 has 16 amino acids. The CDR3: CASSQDRTGAYNEQFF. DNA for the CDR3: TGCGCCAGCAGCCAAGACCGGACAGGGGCTTACAATGAGCAGTTCTTC.

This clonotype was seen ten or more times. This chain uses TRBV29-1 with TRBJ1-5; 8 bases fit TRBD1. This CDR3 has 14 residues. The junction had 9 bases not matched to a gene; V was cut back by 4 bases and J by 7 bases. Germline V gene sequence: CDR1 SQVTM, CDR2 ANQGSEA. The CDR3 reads CSVAIGQGSQPQHF. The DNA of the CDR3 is TGCAGCGTTGCTATCGGACAGGGTTCGCAGCCCCAGCATTTT.

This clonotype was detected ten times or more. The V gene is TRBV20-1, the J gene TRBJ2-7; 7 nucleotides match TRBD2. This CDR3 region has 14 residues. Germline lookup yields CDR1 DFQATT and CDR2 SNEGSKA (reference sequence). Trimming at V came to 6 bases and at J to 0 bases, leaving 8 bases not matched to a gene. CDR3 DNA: TGCAGTGCCCGGAGCGGGACCAGCTCCTACGAGCAGTACTTC. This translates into CSARSGTSSYEQYF.

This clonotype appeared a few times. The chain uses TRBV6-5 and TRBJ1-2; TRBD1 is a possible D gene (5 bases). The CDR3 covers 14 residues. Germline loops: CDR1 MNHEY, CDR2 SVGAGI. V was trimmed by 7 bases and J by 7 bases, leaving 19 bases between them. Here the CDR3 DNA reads TGTGCCAGCATTACCCCCGGGACTAGGGCTGGCTACACCTTC. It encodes CASITPGTRAGYTF.

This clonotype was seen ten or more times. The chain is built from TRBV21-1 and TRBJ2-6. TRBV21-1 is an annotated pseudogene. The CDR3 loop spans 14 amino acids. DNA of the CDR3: TGTGCCAGCAGCAATAGCTCTGGGGCCAACGTCCTGACTTTC. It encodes CASSNSSGANVLTF.

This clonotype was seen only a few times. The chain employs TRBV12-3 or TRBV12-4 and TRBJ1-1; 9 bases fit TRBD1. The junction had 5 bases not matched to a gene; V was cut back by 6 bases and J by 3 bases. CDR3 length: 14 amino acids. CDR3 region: CASRLTGGDTEAFF. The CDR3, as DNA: TGTGCCAGCAGACTGACAGGGGGAGACACTGAAGCTTTCTTT.

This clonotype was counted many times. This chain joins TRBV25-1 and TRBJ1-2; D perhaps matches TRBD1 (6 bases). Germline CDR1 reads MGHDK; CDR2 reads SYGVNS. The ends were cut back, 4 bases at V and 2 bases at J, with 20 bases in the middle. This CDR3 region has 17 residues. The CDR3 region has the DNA TGTGCCAGCAGTGGTCCAGGGGTACAGGCGCTGAACTATGGCTACACCTTC. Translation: CASSGPGVQALNYGYTF.

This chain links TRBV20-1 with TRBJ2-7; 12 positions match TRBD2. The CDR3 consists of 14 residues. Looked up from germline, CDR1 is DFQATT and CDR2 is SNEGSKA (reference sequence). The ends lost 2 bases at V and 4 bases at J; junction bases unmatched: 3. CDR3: CSARRTSGRYEQYF. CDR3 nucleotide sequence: TGCAGTGCTAGACGAACTAGCGGGAGGTACGAGCAGTACTTC.